These 18 T cell receptor beta chains share one sample of origin, sequenced in a study of CD4+ T cells in melanoma. The protocol was immunoSEQ multiplex PCR, while the TCRdb copy is restricted to in-frame clones and leaves out a portion. The table has over 14,000 clones, less than 65% seen once. The sample consisted of cells from a culture (not recorded whether cultured in vitro). These receptors all come from a human donor with melanoma.

The chain has TRBV6-1 and TRBJ2-5, with TRBD2 matching 7 bases. The V and J ends lost 5 bases and 5 bases, in that order; junction bases with no gene match: 5. The CDR3 extends over 13 amino acids. Germline CDR1 MNHNS, CDR2 SASEGT. The CDR3: CASSYTGGETQYF. CDR3 nucleotides: TGTGCCAGCAGTTATACCGGGGGGGAGACCCAGTACTTC.

V usage is TRBV6-5 and J usage is TRBJ2-7; D is perhaps TRBD1 (5 bases). The CDR3 consists of 12 residues. V was pared by 8 bases and J by 1 base, with 9 bases between. The germline V gene encodes CDR1 MNHEY and CDR2 SVGAGI. CDR3 amino acids: CASPDSSYEQYF. The CDR3 nucleotides are TGTGCCAGCCCTGACAGTTCCTACGAGCAGTACTTC.

This clone was seen more than once but under ten times. This chain connects TRBV7-9 to TRBJ1-2, with D possibly TRBD1 on 5 matching bases. The germline V and J ends were trimmed by 1 base and 6 bases, with 15 bases remaining between them. The CDR3 contains 15 residues. CDR1 and CDR2 from the germline V gene are SEHNR and FQNEAQ (reference sequence). The CDR3 region is CASSLEAGPSDGYTF. Written as DNA, the CDR3 is TGTGCCAGCAGCTTAGAGGCAGGGCCTAGCGATGGCTACACCTTC.

The chain joins TRBV5-6 to TRBJ1-6; D is possibly TRBD1 (5 bases). Germline V gives CDR1 SGHDT, CDR2 YYEEEE. Trimming pared 4 bases from V and 10 bases from J, leaving 15 bases between. This CDR3 spans 14 amino acids. The CDR3 DNA reads TGTGCCAGCAGCGTTGATCAGGGAAACTCACCCCTCCACTTT. It translates to CASSVDQGNSPLHF.

The chain uses TRBV25-1 and TRBJ1-3; 7 bases match TRBD1. The length of the CDR3 is 18 residues. Unmatched junction bases numbered 16, after V lost 8 bases and J lost 0 bases. Germline assignment: CDR1 MGHDK and CDR2 SYGVNS. This chain's CDR3 is CASRGEEDRSTSGNTIYF. The CDR3 region has the DNA TGTGCCAGCCGTGGGGAAGAGGACAGGTCGACCTCTGGAAACACCATATATTTT. Supplemented by reference TRBV25-1 and TRBJ1-3, the full variable domain reads EADIYQTPRYLVIGTGKKITLECSQTMGHDKMYWYQQDPGMELHLIHYSYGVNSTEKGDLSSESTVSRIRTEHFPLTLESARPSHTSQYLCASRGEEDRSTSGNTIYFGEGSWLTVV.

This clone has a handful of counts. The chain has TRBV5-1 and TRBJ1-1; D call uncertain. Germline CDR1 and CDR2: SGHRS and YFSETQ. Trimming cost V 2 bases and J 2 bases, with 13 bases left between them. CDR3 length: 15 amino acids. The DNA for the CDR3 is TGCGCCAGCAGCTTCTACAGTATGGGCAACACTGAAGCTTTCTTT. This translates into CASSFYSMGNTEAFF.

In regard to this clone: The junction does not match germline at one end; this may be a read error. V is TRBV7-7 and J is TRBJ2-5; maybe TRBD2 (6 bases). The CDR3 contains 15 residues. Looked up from germline, CDR1 is SSHAT and CDR2 is FNYEAQ (reference sequence). CDR3 loop: CASSLGGTPQETQYF. In nucleotides, the CDR3 is TGTGCTAGCAGCCTAGGTGGGACTCCACAAGAGACCCAGTACTTC.

The rearrangement joins TRBV27 to TRBJ1-5, with 7 bases that match TRBD1. V lost 5 bases to trimming and J lost 0 bases; unmatched junction nucleotides: 7. CDR1 and CDR2 from the germline V gene are MNHEY and SMNVEV (reference sequence). The CDR3 is 16 amino acids. CDR3 loop: CASSPSGGYSNQPQHF. CDR3 coding DNA: TGTGCCAGCAGTCCGTCAGGGGGATATAGCAATCAGCCCCAGCATTTT.

The chain is built from TRBV9 and TRBJ2-5, with TRBD2 matching over 13 bases. CDR3 size: 15 residues. The V and J ends lost 3 bases and 2 bases, in that order; junction bases with no gene match: 1. The germline gives CDR1 SGDLS, CDR2 YYNGEE. The CDR3 region is CASSAGLAGQETQYF. In DNA, the CDR3 is TGTGCCAGCAGCGCGGGACTAGCGGGGCAAGAGACCCAGTACTTC. The full variable domain, its missing parts supplied by reference TRBV9 and TRBJ2-5, is DSGVTQTPKHLITATGQRVTLRCSPRSGDLSVYWYQQSLDQGLQFLIQYYNGEERAKGNILERFSAQQFPDLHSELNLSSLELGDSALYFCASSAGLAGQETQYFGPGTRLLVL.

This chain connects TRBV9 to TRBJ1-1; D might be TRBD1 (6 bases). Germline V gene lookup returns CDR1 SGDLS and CDR2 YYNGEE. CDR3 length equals 15 residues. V was shortened by 3 bases and J by 1 base, with 13 bases between the two germline ends. DNA for the CDR3: TGTGCCAGCAGCGAGACGGGGGCGCGGAACACTGAAGCTTTCTTT. Encoded protein: CASSETGARNTEAFF.

This clone was seen a few times. The chain has TRBV7-9 and TRBJ1-1; no clear D gene. The CDR3 consists of 13 residues. CDR1 and CDR2 (germline): SEHNR, FQNEAQ (reference sequence). The V gene lost 2 bases and the J gene lost 2 bases, with 6 bases spanning the gap. In DNA form, the CDR3 reads TGTGCCAGCAGCTTAAACAGCAACACTGAAGCTTTCTTT. Amino acid sequence: CASSLNSNTEAFF. Drawing the rest from reference TRBV7-9 and TRBJ1-1, the complete variable domain is DTGVSQNPRHKITKRGQNVTFRCDPISEHNRLYWYRQTLGQGPEFLTYFQNEAQLEKSRLLSDRFSAERPKGSFSTLEIQRTEQGDSAMYLCASSLNSNTEAFFGQGTRLTVV.

This clone appeared a few times. This rearrangement joins TRBV7-3 to TRBJ1-1, with D possibly being TRBD1 (5 bases). The CDR3 totals 16 residues. V shed 1 base and J shed 5 bases, with 17 bases lying between them. Germline CDR1 is SGHTA and CDR2 is FQGTGA. This CDR3 is CASSLIGGDGATEAFF. The CDR3 bases are TGTGCCAGCAGCTTAATCGGGGGGGACGGCGCGACTGAAGCTTTCTTT.

The chain links TRBV6-5 to TRBJ2-1, with a possible D match to TRBD1 (6 bases). The CDR3 sequence is 15 residues long. V was trimmed by 6 bases and J by 3 bases, leaving 15 bases between them. Germline assignment: CDR1 MNHEY and CDR2 SVGAGI. The CDR3 region has the DNA TGTGCCAGCAGCCGAAGGGACATCGGCTACAATGAGCAGTTCTTC. It is translated as CASSRRDIGYNEQFF.

This clone was observed a handful of times. The chain employs TRBV4-1 and TRBJ2-2, with D perhaps matching TRBD2 (5 bases). The germline gives CDR1 MGHRA, CDR2 YSYEKL. The CDR3 consists of 15 residues. Trimming pared 1 base from V and 4 bases from J, leaving 10 bases between. CDR3 residues: CASSQGVRGTGELFF. The CDR3 nucleotides are TGCGCCAGCAGCCAAGGGGTCCGGGGCACCGGGGAGCTGTTTTTT.

The chain has TRBV6-6 and TRBJ2-7, with D perhaps TRBD2 (7 bases). V gave up 6 bases and J gave up 7 bases, with 25 bases separating them. Germline V lookup: CDR1 MNHNY, CDR2 SVGAGI (reference sequence). CDR3 length: 16 residues. The CDR3: CASSIPTRGGKPEQYF. The CDR3 DNA reads TGTGCCAGCAGCATCCCGACGAGGGGGGGTAAACCGGAGCAGTACTTC.

The CDR3 reads CASSLVAGGTDTQYF. In DNA, the CDR3 is TGTGCCAGCAGCTTAGTGGCGGGGGGCACAGATACGCAGTATTTT. This chain links TRBV7-2 with TRBJ2-3, with 7 bases identical to TRBD2. Trimming at V came to 1 base and at J to 1 base, leaving 2 bases not matched to a gene. The CDR3 totals 15 residues. CDR1 is SGHTA, CDR2 FQGNSA, per germline.

The CDR3 region is CASSLGYRDAGELFF. Here the CDR3 DNA reads TGTGCCAGCAGCTTAGGCTACCGAGACGCCGGGGAGCTGTTTTTT. This chain uses TRBV7-6 with TRBJ2-2; no clear D gene. Germline CDR1 SGHVS, CDR2 FNYEAQ. The CDR3 covers 15 residues. Between the trimmed V and J ends, which lost 1 base and 6 bases, there was a span of 12 bases.

The rearrangement joins TRBV10-3 to TRBJ1-1; no reliable D call. Germline lookup yields CDR1 ENHRY and CDR2 SYGVKD. Trimming pared 5 bases from V and 1 base from J, leaving 11 bases between. The CDR3 covers 14 residues. This CDR3 is CAISRQAQNTEAFF. CDR3 DNA sequence: TGTGCCATCAGTCGCCAGGCCCAGAACACTGAAGCTTTCTTT.